The rows below give T cell receptor beta chains drawn from one sample of a study of early T cells in non-severe SARS-CoV-2 infection. One entry per CDR3 protein results from TCRdb running MiXCR on the 5' RACE reads. This repertoire shows 45,000 to 55,000 distinct CDR3 sequences, about 7.8% found once; its top ten account for roughly 5%. What was sequenced was whole blood. The source of these receptors is an adult who was a healthcare worker with PCR-confirmed SARS-CoV-2 infection or an uninfected control (not recorded which). CDR3s include the opening cysteine and the closing phenylalanine or tryptophan. The D gene is left open where the match is weak. Rows give clone size only sometimes, using once, few, many, or a class for an expanded clone.

d_call | j_call | v_call | clone_size | cdr3_nt | cdr3_aa
TRBD1 | TRBJ1-6 | TRBV7-9 | many | TGTGCCAGCAGAACCTCGGACAGGGGAGATAATTCACCCCTCCACTTT | CASRTSDRGDNSPLHF
NA | TRBJ2-5 | TRBV20-1 | NA | TGCAGTGCCACAGGGCCCCGAGAGACCCAGTACTTC | CSATGPRETQYF
TRBD2 | TRBJ2-4 | TRBV29-1 | NA | TGCAGCGTTGATGCGCTAGCGGGGGGGAGAAACATTCAGTACTTC | CSVDALAGGRNIQYF
TRBD1 | TRBJ2-2 | TRBV28 | NA | TGTGCCAGCAGTCTAACAGGGGGCACCGGGGAGCTGTTTTTT | CASSLTGGTGELFF
TRBD1 | TRBJ2-7 | TRBV9 | many | TGTGCCAGCAGAGGGGACAGTTACGAGCAGTACTTC | CASRGDSYEQYF
NA | TRBJ2-1 | TRBV7-8 | NA | TGTGCCAGCTCCAATAGTAGGCAGTTCTTC | CASSNSRQFF
TRBD1 | TRBJ1-5 | TRBV12-3/TRBV12-4 | many | TGTGCCAGCATCCCGGGACAGGGGAGTCCGCGGCAGCCCCAGCATTTT | CASIPGQGSPRQPQHF
NA | TRBJ2-1 | TRBV19 | many | TGTGCCAGTAGTATAATTAGCACAGGGAGCTCCTACAATGAGCAGTTCTTC | CASSIISTGSSYNEQFF
TRBD1 | TRBJ1-2 | TRBV24-1 | few | TGTGCCACCAGTGATTTGACCGGACAGGTGGAATCCTACACCTTC | CATSDLTGQVESYTF
NA | TRBJ2-3 | TRBV30 | NA | TGTGCCTGGGGGACTGGGAGCACAGATACGCAGTATTTT | CAWGTGSTDTQYF
TRBD1 | TRBJ1-2 | TRBV12-3/TRBV12-4 | NA | TGTGCCAGCAGTCGCCGGACAGGGGGCGCCGTCGGCTATGGCTACACCTTC | CASSRRTGGAVGYGYTF
NA | TRBJ1-3 | TRBV28 | medium-sized | TGTGCCAGCAGGCAGAGAGGAAACACCATATATTTT | CASRQRGNTIYF
NA | TRBJ2-3 | TRBV20-1 | few | TGCAGTGCCCCGTCCCGGGACCGGAGCACAGATACGCAGTATTTT | CSAPSRDRSTDTQYF
NA | TRBJ1-2 | TRBV5-1 | many | TGCGCCAGCAGCTTGGGAGGGACTAACTATGGCTACACCTTC | CASSLGGTNYGYTF
TRBD2 | TRBJ2-7 | TRBV10-3 | many | TGTGCCACCTTCAGCGGGGACTCCTACGAGCAGTACTTC | CATFSGDSYEQYF
NA | TRBJ2-1 | TRBV20-1 | many | TGCAGTGCTAGGAAGGGCGATGAGCAGTTCTTC | CSARKGDEQFF
NA | TRBJ2-7 | TRBV4-1 | NA | TGCGCCAGCAGCCAAGATACCCCGGCCACCTACGAGCAGTACTTC | CASSQDTPATYEQYF
NA | TRBJ1-4 | TRBV7-9 | NA | TGTGCCAGCACAGGGAGGAATGAAAAACTGTTTTTT | CASTGRNEKLFF
NA | TRBJ1-2 | TRBV24-1 | many | TGTGCCACCAGTGACCCCTCGGACGGGGGGAATGGCTACACCTTC | CATSDPSDGGNGYTF
NA | TRBJ2-3 | TRBV11-3 | few | TGTGCCAGCAGGGGGTCCAGCACAGATACGCAGTATTTT | CASRGSSTDTQYF
TRBD2 | TRBJ2-1 | TRBV11-2 | many | TGTGCCAGCAGCTTAGATCTAGCGGGGGGGCGGAATGAGCAGTTCTTC | CASSLDLAGGRNEQFF
NA | TRBJ2-7 | TRBV29-1 | NA | TGCAGCGTTAATCGTAGGGATGGCGAGCAGTACTTC | CSVNRRDGEQYF
NA | TRBJ2-7 | TRBV6-2/TRBV6-3 | NA | TGTGCCAGCACCCATGGGGCCTTCTACGAGCAGTACTTC | CASTHGAFYEQYF
NA | TRBJ2-7 | TRBV5-1 | many | TGCGCCAGCAGCTTCGGGACATCAAGCTCCTACGAGCAGTACTTC | CASSFGTSSSYEQYF
NA | TRBJ1-5 | TRBV6-6 | many | TGTGCCAGCAGGCCTTTGGGCAATCAGCCCCAGCATTTT | CASRPLGNQPQHF
NA | TRBJ2-7 | TRBV29-1 | many | TGCAGCGTTGACGAGGGCAGAAACTACGAGCAGTACTTC | CSVDEGRNYEQYF
TRBD1 | TRBJ1-6 | TRBV5-1 | few | TGCGCCAGCAGCTTAGGGGACAGGGCCAATTCACCCCTCCACTTT | CASSLGDRANSPLHF
TRBD1 | TRBJ2-7 | TRBV30 | few | TGTGCCTGGAGTGGGACAGGGGACGAGCAGTACTTC | CAWSGTGDEQYF
NA | TRBJ2-2 | TRBV2 | few | TGTGCCAGCAGTGAGGTGGTTGGCCTTTGGGCCCCCGGGGAGCTGTTTTTT | CASSEVVGLWAPGELFF
NA | TRBJ2-1 | TRBV27 | many | TGTGCCAGCAGCCGACTGTCCAGCTCCTACAATGAGCAGTTCTTC | CASSRLSSSYNEQFF
TRBD1 | TRBJ1-2 | TRBV30 | many | TGTGCCTGGAGTAAACCGGACAGGAGCTATGGCTACACCTTC | CAWSKPDRSYGYTF
NA | TRBJ2-7 | TRBV12-3/TRBV12-4 | NA | TGTGCCAGCAGTCATTTCACAGGGTCTCACGAGCAGTACTTC | CASSHFTGSHEQYF
NA | TRBJ2-1 | TRBV2 | few | TGTGCCAGCCTCGGTTCCAGCTCCTACAATGAGCAGTTCTTC | CASLGSSSYNEQFF
NA | TRBJ2-3 | TRBV20-1 | many | TGCAGTGTTCACTACCGGGTTACTAGCACAGATACGCAGTATTTT | CSVHYRVTSTDTQYF
TRBD2 | TRBJ2-2 | TRBV10-3 | many | TGTGCCATCGCGACTAGCGGGGTAGGGGAGCTGTTTTTT | CAIATSGVGELFF